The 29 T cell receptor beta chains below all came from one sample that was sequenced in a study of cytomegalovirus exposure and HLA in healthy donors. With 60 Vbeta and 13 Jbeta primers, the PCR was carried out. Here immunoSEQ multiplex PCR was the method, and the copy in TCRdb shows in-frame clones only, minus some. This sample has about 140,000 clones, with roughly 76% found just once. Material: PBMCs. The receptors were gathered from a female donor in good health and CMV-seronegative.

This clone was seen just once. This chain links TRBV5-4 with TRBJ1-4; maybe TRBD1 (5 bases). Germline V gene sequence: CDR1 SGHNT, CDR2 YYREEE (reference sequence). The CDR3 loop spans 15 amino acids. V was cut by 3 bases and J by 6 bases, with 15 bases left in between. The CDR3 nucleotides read TGTGCCAGCAGCTCAGCAGGACACGGCGATGAAAAACTGTTTTTT. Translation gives CASSSAGHGDEKLFF.

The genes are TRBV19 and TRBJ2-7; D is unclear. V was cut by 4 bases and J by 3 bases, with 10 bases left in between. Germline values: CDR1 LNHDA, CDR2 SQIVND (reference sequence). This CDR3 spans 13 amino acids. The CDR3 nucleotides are TGTGCCAGTAGTACAATTCTCAGCTACGAGCAGTACTTC. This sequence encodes CASSTILSYEQYF.

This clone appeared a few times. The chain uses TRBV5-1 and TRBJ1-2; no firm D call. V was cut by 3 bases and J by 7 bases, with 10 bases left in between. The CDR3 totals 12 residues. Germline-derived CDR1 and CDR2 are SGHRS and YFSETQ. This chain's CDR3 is CASSSRNGGYTF. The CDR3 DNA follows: TGCGCCAGCAGCTCCAGGAATGGTGGCTACACCTTC.

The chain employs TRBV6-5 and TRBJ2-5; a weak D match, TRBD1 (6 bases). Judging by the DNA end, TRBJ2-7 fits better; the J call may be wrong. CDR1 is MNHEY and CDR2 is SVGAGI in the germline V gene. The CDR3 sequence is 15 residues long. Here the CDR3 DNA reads TGTGCCAGCAGTACCACGGACAGTCCGGCCTACGAGCAGTACTTC. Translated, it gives CASSTTDSPAYEQYF.

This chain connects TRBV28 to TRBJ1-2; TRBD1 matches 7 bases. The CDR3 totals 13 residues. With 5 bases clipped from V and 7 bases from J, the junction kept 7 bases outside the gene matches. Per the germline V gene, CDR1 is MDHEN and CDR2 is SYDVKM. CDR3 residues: CASSPGTVPGYTF. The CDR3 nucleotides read TGTGCCAGCAGTCCGGGGACAGTGCCTGGCTACACCTTC.

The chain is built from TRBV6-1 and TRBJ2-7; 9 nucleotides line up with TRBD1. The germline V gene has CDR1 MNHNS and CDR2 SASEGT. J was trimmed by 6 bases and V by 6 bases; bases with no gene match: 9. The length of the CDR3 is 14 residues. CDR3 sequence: CASRSALGQGEQYF. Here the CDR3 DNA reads TGTGCCAGCAGATCTGCCCTGGGACAGGGCGAGCAGTACTTC.

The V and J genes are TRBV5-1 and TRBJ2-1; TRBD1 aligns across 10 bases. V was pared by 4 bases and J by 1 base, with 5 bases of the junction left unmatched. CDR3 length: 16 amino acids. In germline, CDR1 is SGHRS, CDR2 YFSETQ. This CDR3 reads CASSPGGQGSYNEQFF. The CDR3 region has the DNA TGCGCCAGCAGCCCGGGGGGACAGGGGTCCTACAATGAGCAGTTCTTC.

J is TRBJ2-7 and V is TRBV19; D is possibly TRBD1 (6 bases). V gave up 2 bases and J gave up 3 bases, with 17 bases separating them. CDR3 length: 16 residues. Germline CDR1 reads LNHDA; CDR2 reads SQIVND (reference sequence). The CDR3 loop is CASSIQGNGWDYEQYF. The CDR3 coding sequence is TGTGCCAGTAGTATACAGGGGAACGGGTGGGACTACGAGCAGTACTTC.

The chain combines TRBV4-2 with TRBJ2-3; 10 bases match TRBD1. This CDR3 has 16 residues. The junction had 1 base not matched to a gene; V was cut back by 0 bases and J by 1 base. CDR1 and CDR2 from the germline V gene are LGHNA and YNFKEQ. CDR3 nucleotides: TGTGCCAGCAGCCAAGACGGGACAGGGGGCACAGATACGCAGTATTTT. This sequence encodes CASSQDGTGGTDTQYF.

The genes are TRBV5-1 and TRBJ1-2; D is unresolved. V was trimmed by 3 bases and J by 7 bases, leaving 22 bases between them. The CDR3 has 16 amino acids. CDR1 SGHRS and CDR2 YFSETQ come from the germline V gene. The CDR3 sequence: CASSSGLRPGEPGYTF. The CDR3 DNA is TGCGCCAGCAGCTCCGGTCTCAGACCCGGGGAACCTGGCTACACCTTC.

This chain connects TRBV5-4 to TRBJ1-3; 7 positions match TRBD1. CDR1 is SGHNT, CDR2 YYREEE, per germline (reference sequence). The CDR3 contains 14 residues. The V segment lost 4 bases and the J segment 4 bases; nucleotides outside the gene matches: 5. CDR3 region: CASSRTGSGNTIYF. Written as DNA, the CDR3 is TGTGCCAGCAGCCGGACAGGTAGCGGAAACACCATATATTTT.

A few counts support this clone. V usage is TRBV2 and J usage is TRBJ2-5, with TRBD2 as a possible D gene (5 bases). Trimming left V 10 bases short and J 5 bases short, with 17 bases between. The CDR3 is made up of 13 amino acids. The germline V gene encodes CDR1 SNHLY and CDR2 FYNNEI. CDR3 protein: CAIPILGMETQYF. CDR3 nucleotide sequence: TGTGCCATCCCTATCCTCGGGATGGAGACCCAGTACTTC.

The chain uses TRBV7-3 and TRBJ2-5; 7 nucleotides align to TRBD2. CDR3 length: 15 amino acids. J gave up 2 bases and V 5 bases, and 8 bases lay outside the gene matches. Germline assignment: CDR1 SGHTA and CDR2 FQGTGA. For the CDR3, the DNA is TGTGCCAGCAGCCCCCTCGAGGGAGGGCAAGAGACCCAGTACTTC. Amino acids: CASSPLEGGQETQYF.

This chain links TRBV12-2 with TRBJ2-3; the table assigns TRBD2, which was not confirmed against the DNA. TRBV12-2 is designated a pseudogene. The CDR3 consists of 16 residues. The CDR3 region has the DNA TGTGCAAGTCGCCCGACGGCGGCGGGAGGCACAGATACGCAGTATTTT. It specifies CASRPTAAGGTDTQYF.

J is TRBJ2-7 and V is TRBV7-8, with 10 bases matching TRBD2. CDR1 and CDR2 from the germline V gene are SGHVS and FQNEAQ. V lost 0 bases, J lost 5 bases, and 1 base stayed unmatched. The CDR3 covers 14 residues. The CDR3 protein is CASSLALAGDEQYF. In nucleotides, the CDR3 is TGTGCCAGCAGCTTAGCGCTAGCGGGGGACGAGCAGTACTTC.

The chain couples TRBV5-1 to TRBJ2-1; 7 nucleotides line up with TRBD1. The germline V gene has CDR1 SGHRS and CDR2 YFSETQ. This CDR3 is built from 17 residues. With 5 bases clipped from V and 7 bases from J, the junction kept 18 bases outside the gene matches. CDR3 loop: CASRSITGALAKNEQFF. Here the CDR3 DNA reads TGCGCCAGCAGATCTATTACAGGGGCCCTGGCTAAGAATGAGCAGTTCTTC.

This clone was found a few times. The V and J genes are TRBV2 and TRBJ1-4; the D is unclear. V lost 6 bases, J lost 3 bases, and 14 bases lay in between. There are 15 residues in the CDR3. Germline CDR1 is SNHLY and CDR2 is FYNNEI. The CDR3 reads CASRPGRGANEKLFF. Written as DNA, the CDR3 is TGTGCCAGCAGGCCTGGGCGGGGTGCTAATGAAAAACTGTTTTTT. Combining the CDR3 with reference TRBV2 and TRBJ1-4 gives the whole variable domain EPEVTQTPSHQVTQMGQEVILRCVPISNHLYFYWYRQILGQKVEFLVSFYNNEISEKSEIFDDQFSVERPDGSNFTLKIRSTKLEDSAMYFCASRPGRGANEKLFFGSGTQLSVL.

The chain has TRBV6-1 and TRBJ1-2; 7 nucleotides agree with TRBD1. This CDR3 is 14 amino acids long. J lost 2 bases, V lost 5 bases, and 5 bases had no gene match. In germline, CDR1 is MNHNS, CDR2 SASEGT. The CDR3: CASSTGTANYGYTF. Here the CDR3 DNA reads TGTGCCAGCAGTACCGGGACAGCAAACTATGGCTACACCTTC.

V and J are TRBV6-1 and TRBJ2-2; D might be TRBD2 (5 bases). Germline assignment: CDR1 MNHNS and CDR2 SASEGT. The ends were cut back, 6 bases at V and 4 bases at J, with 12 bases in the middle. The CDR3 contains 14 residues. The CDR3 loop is CASSLRRRTGELFF. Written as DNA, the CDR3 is TGTGCCAGCAGCCTCCGGAGGCGCACCGGGGAGCTGTTTTTT.

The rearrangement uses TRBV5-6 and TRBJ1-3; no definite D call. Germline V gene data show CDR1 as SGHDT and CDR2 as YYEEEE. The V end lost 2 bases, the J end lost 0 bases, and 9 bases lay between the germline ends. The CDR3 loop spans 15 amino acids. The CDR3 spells CASSFLQSSGNTIYF. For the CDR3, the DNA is TGTGCCAGCAGCTTCCTACAGAGCTCTGGAAACACCATATATTTT. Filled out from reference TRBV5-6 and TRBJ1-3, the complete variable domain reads DAGVTQSPTHLIKTRGQQVTLRCSPKSGHDTVSWYQQALGQGPQFIFQYYEEEERQRGNFPDRFSGHQFPNYSSELNVNALLLGDSALYLCASSFLQSSGNTIYFGEGSWLTVV.

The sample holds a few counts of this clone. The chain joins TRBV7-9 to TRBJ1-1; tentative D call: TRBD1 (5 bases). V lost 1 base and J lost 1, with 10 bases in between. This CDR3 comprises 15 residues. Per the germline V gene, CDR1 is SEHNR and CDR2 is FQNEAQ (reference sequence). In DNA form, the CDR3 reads TGTGCCAGCAGCTTAGGACAGTTGGAGAACACTGAAGCTTTCTTT. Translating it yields CASSLGQLENTEAFF.

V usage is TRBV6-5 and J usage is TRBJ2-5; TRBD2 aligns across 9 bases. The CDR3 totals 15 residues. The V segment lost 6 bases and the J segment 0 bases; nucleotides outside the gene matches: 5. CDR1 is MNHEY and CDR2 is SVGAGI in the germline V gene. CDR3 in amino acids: CASRASGANQETQYF. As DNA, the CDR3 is TGTGCCAGCAGGGCTAGCGGGGCCAACCAAGAGACCCAGTACTTC.

The CDR3 is CASSPTGASTDTQYF. CDR3 coding DNA: TGTGCCAGCAGCCCAACAGGGGCTAGCACAGATACGCAGTATTTT. This chain uses TRBV7-3 with TRBJ2-3; TRBD1 matches at 7 bases. Trimming removed 5 bases from V and 0 bases from J; junction bases left unmatched: 5. Germline assignment: CDR1 SGHTA and CDR2 FQGTGA. There are 15 residues in the CDR3.

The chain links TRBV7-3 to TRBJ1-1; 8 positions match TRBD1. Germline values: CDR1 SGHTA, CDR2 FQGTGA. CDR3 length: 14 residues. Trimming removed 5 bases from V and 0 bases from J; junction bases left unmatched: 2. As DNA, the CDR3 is TGTGCCAGCAGCCCGGGACAGGTGAACACTGAAGCTTTCTTT. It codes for CASSPGQVNTEAFF.

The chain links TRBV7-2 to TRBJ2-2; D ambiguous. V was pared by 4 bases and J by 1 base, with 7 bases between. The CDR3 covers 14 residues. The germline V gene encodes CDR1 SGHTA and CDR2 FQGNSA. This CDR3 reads CASSSYMNTGELFF. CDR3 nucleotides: TGTGCCAGCAGCTCGTACATGAACACCGGGGAGCTGTTTTTT.

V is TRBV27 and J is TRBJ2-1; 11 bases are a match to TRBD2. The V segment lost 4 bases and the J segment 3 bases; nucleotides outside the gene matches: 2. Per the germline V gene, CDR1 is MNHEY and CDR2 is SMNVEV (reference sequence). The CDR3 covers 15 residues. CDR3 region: CASSSGTSGYNEQFF. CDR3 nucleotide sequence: TGTGCCAGCAGTTCAGGGACTAGCGGCTACAATGAGCAGTTCTTC.

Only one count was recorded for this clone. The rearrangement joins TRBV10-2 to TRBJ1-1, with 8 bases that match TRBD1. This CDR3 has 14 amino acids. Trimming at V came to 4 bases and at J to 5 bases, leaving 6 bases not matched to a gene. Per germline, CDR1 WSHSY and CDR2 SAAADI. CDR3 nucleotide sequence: TGCGCCAGCAGTGCAGGGGGCCCGGCTACTGAAGCTTTCTTT. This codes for CASSAGGPATEAFF.

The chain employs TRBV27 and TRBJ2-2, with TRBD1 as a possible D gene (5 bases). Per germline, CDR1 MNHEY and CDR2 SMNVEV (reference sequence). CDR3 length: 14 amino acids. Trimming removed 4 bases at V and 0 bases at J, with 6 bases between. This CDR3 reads CASSWGANTGELFF. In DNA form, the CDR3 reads TGTGCCAGCAGTTGGGGCGCGAACACCGGGGAGCTGTTTTTT.

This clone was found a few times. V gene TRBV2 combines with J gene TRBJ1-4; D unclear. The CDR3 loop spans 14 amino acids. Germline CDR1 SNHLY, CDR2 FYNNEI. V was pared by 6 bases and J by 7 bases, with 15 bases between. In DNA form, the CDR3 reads TGTGCCAGCAGCCCCGGTCTTCAGCGTGAAAAACTGTTTTTT. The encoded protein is CASSPGLQREKLFF.